This entry lists 5 T cell receptor beta chains sequenced from one sample in a study of blood T cell repertoires in COVID-19 (dated by TCRdb to the early 2020s). The method was the immunoSEQ multiplex PCR assay. TCRdb took over this immuneACCESS table, retaining in-frame rearrangements with V and J assigned. Such tables are incomplete; in checked studies, under half of the missing clones stem from an unresolved V gene, and the remainder is unexplained. Across this sample there are more than 250,000 clones, with nearly 90% seen only once. The ten largest clones capture 5.5% to 7% of the sample. The sequenced sample consisted of PBMCs or T cells enriched from blood (not recorded which). Every receptor here comes from a woman aged 25 to 39 who had recovered from COVID-19.

The chain has TRBV4-1 and TRBJ1-1; TRBD1 matches at 8 bases. Germline CDR1 is MGHRA and CDR2 is YSYEKL. Trimming at V came to 4 bases and at J to 1 base, leaving 14 bases not matched to a gene. This CDR3 comprises 18 residues. The CDR3 DNA is TGCGCCAGCAGCCCCCTAGGCGGGACAGGCGACTCGAACACTGAAGCTTTCTTT. It yields the protein CASSPLGGTGDSNTEAFF.

The V call is TRBV5-1, the J call TRBJ2-3; TRBD2 matches at 13 bases. Germline trimming cut 4 bases from V and 0 bases from J; bases unmatched to any gene: 8. From germline, CDR1 is SGHRS and CDR2 YFSETQ. The CDR3 spans 18 residues. CDR3 residues: CASSRGTSGGASTDTQYF. For the CDR3, the DNA is TGCGCCAGCAGCCGGGGCACTAGCGGGGGGGCTAGCACAGATACGCAGTATTTT.

Notes on this clone: In the same sample, other DNA sequences code for this CDR3. The rearrangement uses TRBV12-3 or TRBV12-4 and TRBJ1-1, with 8 bases that match TRBD1. V shed 6 bases, J shed 5 bases, and the junction held 5 bases outside the gene matches. This CDR3 spans 13 amino acids. As DNA, the CDR3 is TGTGCCAGCAGCCTCGGACAGGGAACTGAAGCTTTCTTT. Its translation is CASSLGQGTEAFF.

The chain employs TRBV2 and TRBJ2-2; 10 nucleotides align to TRBD1. Germline V CDR1 and CDR2: SNHLY, FYNNEI. The CDR3 length is 15 residues. The V gene end was trimmed by 8 bases and the J gene end by 8 bases; junction bases not matched to a gene: 11. CDR3 sequence reads: CASLEDRGRAGELFF. CDR3 nucleotides: TGTGCCAGCCTCGAAGACAGGGGGCGGGCGGGGGAGCTGTTTTTT.

The V call is TRBV7-9, the J call TRBJ2-7, with 7 bases matching TRBD1. After removal of 5 bases from V and 2 bases from J, the junction contained 6 bases not matched to a gene. There are 14 residues in the CDR3. CDR1 is SEHNR, CDR2 FQNEAQ, per germline (reference sequence). CDR3 DNA: TGTGCCAGCAGCCCACAGGGGACCACCTACGAGCAGTACTTC. This gives the protein CASSPQGTTYEQYF.